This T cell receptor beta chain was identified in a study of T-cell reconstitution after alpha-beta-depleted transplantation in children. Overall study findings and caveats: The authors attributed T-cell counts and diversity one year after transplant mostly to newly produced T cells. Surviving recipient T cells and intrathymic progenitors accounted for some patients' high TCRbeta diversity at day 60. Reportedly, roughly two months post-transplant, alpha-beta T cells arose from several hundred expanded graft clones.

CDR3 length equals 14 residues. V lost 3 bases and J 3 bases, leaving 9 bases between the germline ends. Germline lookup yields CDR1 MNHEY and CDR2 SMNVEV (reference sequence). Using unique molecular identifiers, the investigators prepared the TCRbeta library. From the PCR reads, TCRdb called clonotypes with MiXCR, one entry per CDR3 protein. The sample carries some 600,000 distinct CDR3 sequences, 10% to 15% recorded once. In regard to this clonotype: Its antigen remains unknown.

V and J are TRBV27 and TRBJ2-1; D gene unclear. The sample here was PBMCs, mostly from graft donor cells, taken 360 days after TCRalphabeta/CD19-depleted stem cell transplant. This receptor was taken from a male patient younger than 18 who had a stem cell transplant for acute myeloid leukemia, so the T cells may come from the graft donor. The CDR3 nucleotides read TGTGCCAGCAGTTTTGGTAGCATCTACAATGAGCAGTTCTTC. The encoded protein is CASSFGSIYNEQFF.